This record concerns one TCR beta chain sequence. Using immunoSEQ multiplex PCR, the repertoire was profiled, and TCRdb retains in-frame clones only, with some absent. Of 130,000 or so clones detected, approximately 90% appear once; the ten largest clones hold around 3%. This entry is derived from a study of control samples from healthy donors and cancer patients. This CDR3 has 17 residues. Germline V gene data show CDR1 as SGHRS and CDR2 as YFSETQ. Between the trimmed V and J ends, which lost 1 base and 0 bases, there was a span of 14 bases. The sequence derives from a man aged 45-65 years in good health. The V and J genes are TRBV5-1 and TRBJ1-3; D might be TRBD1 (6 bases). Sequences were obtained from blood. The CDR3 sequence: CASSLSDSHLSGNTIYF. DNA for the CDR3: TGCGCCAGCAGCTTGTCGGACAGCCACCTCTCTGGAAACACCATATATTTT.